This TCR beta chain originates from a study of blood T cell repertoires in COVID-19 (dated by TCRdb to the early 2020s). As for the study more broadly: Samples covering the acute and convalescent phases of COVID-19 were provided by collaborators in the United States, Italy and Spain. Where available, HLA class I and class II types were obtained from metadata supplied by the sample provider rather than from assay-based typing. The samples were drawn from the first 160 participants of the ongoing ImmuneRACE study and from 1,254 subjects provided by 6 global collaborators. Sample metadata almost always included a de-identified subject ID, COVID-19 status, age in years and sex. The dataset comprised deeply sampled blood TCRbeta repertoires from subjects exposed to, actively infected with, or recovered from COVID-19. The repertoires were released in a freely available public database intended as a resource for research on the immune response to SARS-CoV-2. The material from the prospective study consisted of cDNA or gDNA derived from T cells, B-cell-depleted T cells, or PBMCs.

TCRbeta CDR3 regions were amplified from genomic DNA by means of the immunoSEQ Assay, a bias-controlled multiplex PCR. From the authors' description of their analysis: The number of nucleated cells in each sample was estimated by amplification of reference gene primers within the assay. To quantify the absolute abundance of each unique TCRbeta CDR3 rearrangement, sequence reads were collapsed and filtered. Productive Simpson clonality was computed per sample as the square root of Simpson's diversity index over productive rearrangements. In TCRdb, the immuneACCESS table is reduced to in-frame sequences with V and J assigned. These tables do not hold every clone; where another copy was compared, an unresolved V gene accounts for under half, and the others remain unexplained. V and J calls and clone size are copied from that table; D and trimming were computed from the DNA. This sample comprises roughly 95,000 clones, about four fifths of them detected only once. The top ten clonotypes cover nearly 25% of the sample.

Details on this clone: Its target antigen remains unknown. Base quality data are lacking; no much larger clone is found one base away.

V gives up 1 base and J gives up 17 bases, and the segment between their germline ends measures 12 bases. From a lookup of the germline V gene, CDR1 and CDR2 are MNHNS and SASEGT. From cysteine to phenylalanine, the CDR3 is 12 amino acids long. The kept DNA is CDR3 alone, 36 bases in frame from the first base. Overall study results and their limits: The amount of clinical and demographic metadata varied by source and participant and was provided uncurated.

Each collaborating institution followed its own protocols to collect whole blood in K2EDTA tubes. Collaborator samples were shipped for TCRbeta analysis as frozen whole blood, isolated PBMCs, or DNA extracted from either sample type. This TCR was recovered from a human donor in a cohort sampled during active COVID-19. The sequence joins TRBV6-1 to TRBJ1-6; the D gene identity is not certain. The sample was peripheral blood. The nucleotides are TGTGCCAGCAGTGAAGGTTGGCTTTTGGTCCACTTT. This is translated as CASSEGWLLVHF.